This passage covers 16 T cell receptor beta chains from one sample sequenced in a study of PD-L1 blockade in urothelial cancer. Some clones are missing from TCRdb's copy, which holds only in-frame ones; the method was immunoSEQ multiplex PCR. The profile shows more than 85,000 clones, approximately 91% of them singletons. The sample in question was PBMCs, obtained around atezolizumab (anti-PD-L1) treatment. These TCRs come from a woman of 80 years or more with urothelial cancer.

This chain links TRBV7-3 with TRBJ2-1; 8 bases are shared with TRBD1. Unmatched junction bases numbered 12, after V lost 5 bases and J lost 6 bases. The V gene's germline CDR1 is SGHTA and CDR2 FQGTGA. The CDR3 runs 16 residues. The CDR3: CASSPYDRGMLNEQFF. For the CDR3, the DNA is TGTGCCAGCAGCCCCTACGACAGGGGAATGCTCAATGAGCAGTTCTTC.

The gene calls are TRBV6-4 and TRBJ1-4; D ambiguous. Deletions cut 5 bases from V and 5 bases from J, with 15 bases between. This CDR3 has 15 residues. Germline assignment: CDR1 MRHNA and CDR2 SNTAGT. CDR3: CASSREDGGNEKLFF. In DNA form, the CDR3 reads TGTGCCAGCAGTCGGGAGGACGGTGGGAATGAAAAACTGTTTTTT.

The chain carries TRBV19 and TRBJ2-5, with 7 bases identical to TRBD2. There are 13 residues in the CDR3. V was pared by 5 bases and J by 5 bases, with 5 bases of the junction left unmatched. The germline gives CDR1 LNHDA, CDR2 SQIVND (reference sequence). The CDR3 DNA sequence: TGTGCCAGTAGTGGGGCGGGAGCGGAGACCCAGTACTTC. It encodes CASSGAGAETQYF. Supplemented by reference TRBV19 and TRBJ2-5, the full variable domain reads DGGITQSPKYLFRKEGQNVTLSCEQNLNHDAMYWYRQDPGQGLRLIYYSQIVNDFQKGDIAEGYSVSREKKESFPLTVTSAQKNPTAFYLCASSGAGAETQYFGPGTRLLVL.

This chain joins TRBV4-1 and TRBJ2-7, with TRBD2 identical over 8 bases. This CDR3 region has 16 residues. The V gene's germline CDR1 is MGHRA and CDR2 YSYEKL. After removal of 1 base from V and 4 bases from J, the junction contained 9 bases not matched to a gene. CDR3 in DNA: TGCGCCAGCAGCCAAGCTGGGGGCGGGAGGAGGTACGAGCAGTACTTC. This encodes CASSQAGGGRRYEQYF.

The chain carries TRBV4-1 and TRBJ1-1, with D perhaps matching TRBD1 (6 bases). Trimming removed 4 bases at V and 0 bases at J, with 12 bases between. Germline CDR1 reads MGHRA; CDR2 reads YSYEKL. This CDR3 has 15 residues. The CDR3 is CASSPLRQVNTEAFF. The CDR3 region has the DNA TGCGCCAGCAGCCCCCTCAGACAGGTGAACACTGAAGCTTTCTTT.

The chain combines TRBV5-1 with TRBJ2-7, with 9 positions matching TRBD1. J lost 4 bases, V lost 7 bases, and 9 bases had no gene match. CDR1 and CDR2 (germline): SGHRS, YFSETQ. This CDR3 region has 14 residues. The CDR3 loop reads CASSPTQGAYEQYF. Here the CDR3 DNA reads TGCGCCAGCTCCCCCACACAGGGGGCTTACGAGCAGTACTTC.

V usage is TRBV23-1 and J usage is TRBJ1-2; maybe TRBD1 (5 bases). TRBV23-1 falls under the ORF class, with uncertain function. The CDR3 consists of 15 residues. V was trimmed by 4 bases and J by 8 bases, leaving 20 bases between them. The CDR3 here is CASSLGPGGVKGYTF. CDR3 bases: TGCGCCAGCAGTCTCGGGCCAGGAGGGGTGAAGGGCTACACCTTC.

V usage is TRBV2 and J usage is TRBJ1-5; 7 positions match TRBD1. With V trimmed by 4 bases and J by 3 bases, 9 bases remained unmatched. The germline V gene has CDR1 SNHLY and CDR2 FYNNEI. The CDR3 consists of 16 residues. As DNA, the CDR3 is TGTGCCAGCAGTGGGATGGACAGGAGCTACAATCAGCCCCAGCATTTT. Its translation: CASSGMDRSYNQPQHF. The entire variable domain, with the rest obtained from reference TRBV2 and TRBJ1-5, is as follows: EPEVTQTPSHQVTQMGQEVILRCVPISNHLYFYWYRQILGQKVEFLVSFYNNEISEKSEIFDDQFSVERPDGSNFTLKIRSTKLEDSAMYFCASSGMDRSYNQPQHFGDGTRLSIL.

The rearrangement links TRBV10-1 to TRBJ2-2, with TRBD1 identical over 9 bases. CDR1 is WNHNN, CDR2 SYGVQD, per germline (reference sequence). The CDR3 consists of 14 residues. Losses at the gene ends were 8 bases for V and 0 bases for J; bases not matched to a gene: 1. For the CDR3, the DNA is TGCGCCAGCCGGGACAGGGCGAACACCGGGGAGCTGTTTTTT. Translation: CASRDRANTGELFF.

This clone has only a few counts. The chain is built from TRBV7-2 and TRBJ1-1; a possible D gene is TRBD1 (5 bases). CDR3 size: 13 residues. V lost 8 bases and J lost 10, with 20 bases in between. Germline CDR1 is SGHTA and CDR2 is FQGNSA. The CDR3 sequence is CASAAPSGVRAFF. CDR3 DNA sequence: TGTGCCAGCGCCGCTCCGTCGGGGGTGAGAGCTTTCTTT.

As DNA, the CDR3 is TGTGCCAGCAGCTCCCAGACAGGGAGGTCTGGAAACACCATATATTTT. It is translated as CASSSQTGRSGNTIYF. This chain uses TRBV5-6 with TRBJ1-3; 7 bases map to TRBD1. The germline gives CDR1 SGHDT, CDR2 YYEEEE. V lost 3 bases to trimming and J lost 1 base; unmatched junction nucleotides: 7. The CDR3 runs 16 residues.

This clone was observed many times. The chain is built from TRBV19 and TRBJ1-2, with D possibly being TRBD1 (5 bases). CDR1 LNHDA and CDR2 SQIVND come from the germline V gene (reference sequence). CDR3 length: 15 residues. V lost 5 bases and J lost 3, with 16 bases in between. CDR3 in DNA: TGTGCCAGTAGTCCCATCTTGACAGCAGACTATGGCTACACCTTC. Protein: CASSPILTADYGYTF.

The J gene is TRBJ1-2, the V gene TRBV7-2, with 7 bases matching TRBD1. Trimming at V came to 2 bases and at J to 4 bases, leaving 1 base not matched to a gene. Germline V lookup: CDR1 SGHTA, CDR2 FQGNSA. This CDR3 region has 13 residues. The CDR3 protein is CASSLNRGYGYTF. CDR3 DNA sequence: TGTGCCAGCAGCTTAAACAGGGGCTATGGCTACACCTTC.

The chain recombines TRBV19 with TRBJ1-1, with D unresolved. Germline CDR1 is LNHDA and CDR2 is SQIVND (reference sequence). V was trimmed by 5 bases and J by 0 bases, leaving 10 bases between them. The CDR3 loop spans 14 amino acids. This chain's CDR3 is CASSPGNMNTEAFF. For the CDR3, the DNA is TGTGCCAGTAGTCCCGGGAATATGAACACTGAAGCTTTCTTT.

The chain combines TRBV6-1 with TRBJ2-1; 10 positions agree with TRBD2. CDR1 and CDR2 from the germline V gene are MNHNS and SASEGT. CDR3 length equals 16 residues. V trimming: 1 base; J trimming: 10 bases; junction bases outside the gene matches: 10. The CDR3 loop is CASSEGHWTSGVEQFF. Here the CDR3 DNA reads TGTGCCAGCAGTGAAGGTCACTGGACTAGCGGCGTCGAGCAGTTCTTC.

The genes are TRBV30 and TRBJ2-6; TRBD1 matches 7 bases. V shed 3 bases, J shed 0 bases, and the junction held 8 bases outside the gene matches. The CDR3 has 17 amino acids. Looked up from germline, CDR1 is GTSNPN and CDR2 is SVGIG (reference sequence). CDR3 coding DNA: TGTGCCTGGAGCGCCGGGACAGCGCTCTCTGGGGCCAACGTCCTGACTTTC. Encoded protein: CAWSAGTALSGANVLTF.